This T cell receptor (beta chain) was sequenced for a study of CD8+ T cells in alopecia areata. Study overall: Tofacitinib dosing lasted 6 to 18 months, which was then followed by 6 months off drug.

The table lists this clone with a count of one. The CDR3 runs 15 residues. Germline values: CDR1 GTSNPN, CDR2 SVGIG (reference sequence). V lost 4 bases to trimming and J lost 7 bases; unmatched junction nucleotides: 10. Reverse transcription of extracted RNA yielded cDNA, which provided the sequencing template. Sequencing was performed with immunoSEQ multiplex PCR; in TCRdb, only in-frame clones are kept and a portion is missing. The sample lists 90,000 to 100,000 clones; 41% were seen once. The clonotype was recovered from a human donor with alopecia areata. V usage is TRBV30 and J usage is TRBJ1-4, with 9 bases that match TRBD1. Sequencing input: CD4+ T cells sorted from blood. The CDR3 nucleotides read TGTGCCTGGAAAACCCCCGGGACAGGGCCTGAAAAACTGTTTTTT. Translating it yields CAWKTPGTGPEKLFF. The whole variable domain, remainder taken from reference TRBV30 and TRBJ1-4, is SQTIHQWPATLVQPVGSPLSLECTVEGTSNPNLYWYRQAAGRGLQLLFYSVGIGQISSEVPQNLSASRPQDRQFILSSKKLLLSDSGFYLCAWKTPGTGPEKLFFGSGTQLSVL.